What follows describes a single T cell receptor (beta chain). Its antigen is still unknown. This CDR3 has 14 residues. The ends were cut back, 5 bases at V and 0 bases at J, with 11 bases in the middle. These data are taken from a study of blood T cells in healthy people across ages. Findings of the study overall: Naive CD4+ cells and diversity were both higher in long-lived donors than in aged donors. From one million sequenced T cells, diversity estimates were lower bounds.

The donors, aged roughly 6 to 95, were healthy Caucasians from Russia. Together with a sample-barcoded 5' primer, a J-beta primer mix was included in a second PCR lasting about 7 to 11 cycles. Every sample gave at least 2.5 million paired-end reads containing CDR3. Each CDR3 protein gets one entry after TCRdb re-called the 5' RACE reads with MiXCR. The data hold about 640,000 distinct CDR3 sequences, with 58% observed a single time. Sequencing was done on a sample of blood. The sequence derives from a man in his 60s in good health. The chain employs TRBV12-3 or TRBV12-4 and TRBJ2-7; TRBD1 is a possible D gene (6 bases). CDR3 in DNA: TGTGCCAGCAGTGGGGGCGCTAGCTCCTACGAGCAGTACTTC. It translates to CASSGGASSYEQYF.